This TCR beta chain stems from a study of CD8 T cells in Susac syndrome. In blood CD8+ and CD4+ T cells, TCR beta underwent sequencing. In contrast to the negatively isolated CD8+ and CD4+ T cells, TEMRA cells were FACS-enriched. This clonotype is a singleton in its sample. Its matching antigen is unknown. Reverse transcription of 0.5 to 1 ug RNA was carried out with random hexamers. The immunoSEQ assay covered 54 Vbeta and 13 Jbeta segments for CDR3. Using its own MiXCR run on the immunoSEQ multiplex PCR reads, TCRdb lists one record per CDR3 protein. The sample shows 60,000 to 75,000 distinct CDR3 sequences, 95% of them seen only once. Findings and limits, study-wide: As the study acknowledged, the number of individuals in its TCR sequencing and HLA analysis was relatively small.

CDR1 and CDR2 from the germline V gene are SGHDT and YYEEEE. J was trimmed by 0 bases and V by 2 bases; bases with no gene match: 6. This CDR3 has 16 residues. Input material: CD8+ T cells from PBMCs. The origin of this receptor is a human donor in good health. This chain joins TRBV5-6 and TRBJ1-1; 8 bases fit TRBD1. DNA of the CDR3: TGTGCCAGCAGCTTTAGACGGGACAGGCTGAACACTGAAGCTTTCTTT. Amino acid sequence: CASSFRRDRLNTEAFF.